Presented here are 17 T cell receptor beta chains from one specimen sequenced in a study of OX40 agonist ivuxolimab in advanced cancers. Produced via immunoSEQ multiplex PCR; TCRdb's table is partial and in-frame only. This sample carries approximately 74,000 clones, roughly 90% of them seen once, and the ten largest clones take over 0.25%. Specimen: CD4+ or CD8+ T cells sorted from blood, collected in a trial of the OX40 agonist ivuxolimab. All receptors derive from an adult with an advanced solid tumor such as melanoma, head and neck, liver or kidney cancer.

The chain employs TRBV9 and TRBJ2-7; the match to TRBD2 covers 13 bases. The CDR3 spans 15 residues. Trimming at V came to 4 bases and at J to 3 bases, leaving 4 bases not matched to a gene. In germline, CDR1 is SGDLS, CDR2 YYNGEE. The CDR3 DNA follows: TGTGCCAGCAGCATTGGGACTAGCGGGGTCTACGAGCAGTACTTC. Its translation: CASSIGTSGVYEQYF.

CDR3 region: CASSLAAQLNEKLFF. DNA for the CDR3: TGCGCCAGCAGCTTAGCGGCTCAGCTTAATGAAAAACTGTTTTTT. The genes are TRBV5-1 and TRBJ1-4; no definite D call. Germline lookup yields CDR1 SGHRS and CDR2 YFSETQ. Trimming took off 2 bases at V and 4 bases at J, with 12 bases between the two ends. The CDR3 runs to 15 residues.

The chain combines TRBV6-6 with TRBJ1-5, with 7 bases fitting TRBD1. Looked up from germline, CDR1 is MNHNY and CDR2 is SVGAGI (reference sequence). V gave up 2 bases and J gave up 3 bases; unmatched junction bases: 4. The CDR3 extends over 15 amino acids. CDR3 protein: CASSYMGTVNQPQHF. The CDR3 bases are TGTGCCAGCAGTTACATGGGGACAGTCAATCAGCCCCAGCATTTT.

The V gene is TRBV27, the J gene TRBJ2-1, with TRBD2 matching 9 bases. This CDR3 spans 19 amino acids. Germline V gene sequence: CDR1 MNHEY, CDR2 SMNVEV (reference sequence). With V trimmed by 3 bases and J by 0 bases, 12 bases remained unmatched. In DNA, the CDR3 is TGTGCCAGCAGTTTCCGGGAGAGCGGGAGGACTAGCTCCTACAATGAGCAGTTCTTC. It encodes CASSFRESGRTSSYNEQFF.

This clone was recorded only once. The CDR3 DNA reads as TGTGCCAGCAGCCCCCGAGCGGGTACCTACAATGAGCAGTTCTTC. Protein: CASSPRAGTYNEQFF. The chain links TRBV7-3 to TRBJ2-1; the D gene is possibly TRBD2 (6 bases). Germline loops: CDR1 SGHTA, CDR2 FQGTGA. This CDR3 comprises 15 residues. The V end was cut by 5 bases, the J end by 2 bases, with 13 bases between.

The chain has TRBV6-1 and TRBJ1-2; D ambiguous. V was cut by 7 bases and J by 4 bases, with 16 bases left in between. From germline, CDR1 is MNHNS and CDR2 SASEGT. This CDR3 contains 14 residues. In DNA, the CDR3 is TGTGCCAGCAAAAAGGACGGCGCGTCCTATGGCTACACCTTC. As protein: CASKKDGASYGYTF.

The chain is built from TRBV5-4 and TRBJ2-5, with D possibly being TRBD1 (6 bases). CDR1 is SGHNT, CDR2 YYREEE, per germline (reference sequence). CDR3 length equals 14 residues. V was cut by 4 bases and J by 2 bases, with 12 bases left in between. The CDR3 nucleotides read TGTGCCAGCAGCCGCATAGGGGGTCAAGAGACCCAGTACTTC. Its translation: CASSRIGGQETQYF.

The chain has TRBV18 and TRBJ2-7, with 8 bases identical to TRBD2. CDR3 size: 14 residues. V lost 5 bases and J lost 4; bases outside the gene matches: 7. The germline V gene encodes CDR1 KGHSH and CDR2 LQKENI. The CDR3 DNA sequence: TGTGCCAGCTCAAACGGGAGGGGAGGATACGAGCAGTACTTC. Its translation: CASSNGRGGYEQYF.

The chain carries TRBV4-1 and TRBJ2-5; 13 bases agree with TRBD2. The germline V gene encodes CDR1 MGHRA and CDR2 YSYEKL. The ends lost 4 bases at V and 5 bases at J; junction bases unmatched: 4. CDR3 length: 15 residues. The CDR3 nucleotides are TGCGCCAGCAGCCCTCGACTAGCGGGAGGTGAGACCCAGTACTTC. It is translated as CASSPRLAGGETQYF.

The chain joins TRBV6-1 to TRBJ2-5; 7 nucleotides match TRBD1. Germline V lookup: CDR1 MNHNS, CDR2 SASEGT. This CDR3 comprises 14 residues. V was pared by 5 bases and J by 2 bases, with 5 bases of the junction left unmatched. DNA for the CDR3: TGTGCCAGCAGTCGCAGGGGGTTACAAGAGACCCAGTACTTC. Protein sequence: CASSRRGLQETQYF.

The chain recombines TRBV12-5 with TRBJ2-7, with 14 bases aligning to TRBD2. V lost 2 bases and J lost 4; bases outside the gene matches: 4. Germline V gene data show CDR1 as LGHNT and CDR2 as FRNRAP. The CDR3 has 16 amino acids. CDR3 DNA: TGTGCTAGTGGTTTGCTCGGGACTAGCGGGAGTTACGAGCAGTACTTC. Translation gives CASGLLGTSGSYEQYF.

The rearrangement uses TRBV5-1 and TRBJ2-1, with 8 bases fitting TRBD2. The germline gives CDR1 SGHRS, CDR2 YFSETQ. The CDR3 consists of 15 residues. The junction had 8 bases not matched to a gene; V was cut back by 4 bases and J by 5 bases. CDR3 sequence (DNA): TGCGCCAGCAGCGCAACCGGGACTAGTAACAATGAGCAGTTCTTC. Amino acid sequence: CASSATGTSNNEQFF. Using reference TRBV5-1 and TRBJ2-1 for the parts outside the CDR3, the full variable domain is KAGVTQTPRYLIKTRGQQVTLSCSPISGHRSVSWYQQTPGQGLQFLFEYFSETQRNKGNFPGRFSGRQFSNSRSEMNVSTLELGDSALYLCASSATGTSNNEQFFGPGTRLTVL.

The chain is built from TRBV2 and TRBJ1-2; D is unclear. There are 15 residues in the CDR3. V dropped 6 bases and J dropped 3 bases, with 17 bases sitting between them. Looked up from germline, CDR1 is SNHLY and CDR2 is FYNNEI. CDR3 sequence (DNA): TGTGCCAGCAGCCGCAAGGGTCATACGTACTATGGCTACACCTTC. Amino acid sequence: CASSRKGHTYYGYTF.

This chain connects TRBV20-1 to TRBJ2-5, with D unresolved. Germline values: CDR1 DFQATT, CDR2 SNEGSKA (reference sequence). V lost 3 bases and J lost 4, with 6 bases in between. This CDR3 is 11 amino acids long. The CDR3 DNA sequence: TGCAGTGCTAGCCCCTTAGAGACCCAGTACTTC. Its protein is CSASPLETQYF.

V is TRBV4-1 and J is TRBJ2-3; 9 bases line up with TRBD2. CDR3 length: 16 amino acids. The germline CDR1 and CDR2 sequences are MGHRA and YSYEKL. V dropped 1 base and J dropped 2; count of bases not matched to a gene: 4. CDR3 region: CASSQVGLAHTDTQYF. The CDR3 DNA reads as TGCGCCAGCAGCCAAGTAGGACTAGCGCACACAGATACGCAGTATTTT.

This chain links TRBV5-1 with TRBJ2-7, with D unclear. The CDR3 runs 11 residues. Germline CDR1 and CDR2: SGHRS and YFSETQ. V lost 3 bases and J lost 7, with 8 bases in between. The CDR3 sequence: CASSSLEEQYF. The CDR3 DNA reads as TGCGCCAGCAGCTCCCTTGAGGAGCAGTACTTC.

The CDR3 here is CASSPTGSTYEQYF. The DNA for the CDR3 is TGTGCCAGCTCACCGACAGGGAGTACTTACGAGCAGTACTTC. This sequence joins TRBV18 and TRBJ2-7; 7 bases match TRBD1. This CDR3 region has 14 residues. V lost 3 bases to trimming and J lost 4 bases; unmatched junction nucleotides: 6. Germline loops: CDR1 KGHSH, CDR2 LQKENI.